Below are 14 T cell receptor beta chains sequenced from a single sample in a study of beta chain features in type 1 diabetes. The investigators reverse transcribed all of the isolated RNA, so they sequenced expressed TCRB transcripts. Assay: immunoSEQ multiplex PCR; the TCRdb copy retains only in-frame clones and omits some. The sample contains 300,000 to 400,000 clones, 10% to 15% of which appear only once. What was sequenced was naive CD4+ T cells from blood. The receptors were sampled from a man aged 18 to 29 in good health.

CDR3 in amino acids: CASSLGVADYNEQFF. The CDR3 DNA reads TGTGCCAGCAGCTTAGGGGTAGCGGACTACAATGAGCAGTTCTTC. This sequence joins TRBV7-6 and TRBJ2-1; D might be TRBD2 (6 bases). Deletions cut 1 base from V and 3 bases from J, with 10 bases between. The CDR3 spans 15 residues. Germline V gene lookup returns CDR1 SGHVS and CDR2 FNYEAQ.

This clone was observed a few times. The chain has TRBV7-2 and TRBJ2-7; 12 nucleotides match TRBD2. Germline-derived CDR1 and CDR2 are SGHTA and FQGNSA. The CDR3 spans 15 residues. J lost 3 bases, V lost 4 bases, and 4 bases had no gene match. CDR3 bases: TGTGCCAGCAGCTCTCGACTAGCGGGGGACTACGAGCAGTACTTC. It is translated as CASSSRLAGDYEQYF.

The chain links TRBV15 to TRBJ1-1; D remains unclear. V was clipped by 4 bases and J by 5 bases, with 14 bases between them. Germline CDR1 and CDR2: LNHNV and YYDKDF (reference sequence). The CDR3 length is 14 residues. The CDR3 DNA is TGTGCCACCAGCATGGACCGGGAAGAAACTGAAGCTTTCTTT. The encoded protein is CATSMDREETEAFF.

This clone showed up just a few times. This chain uses TRBV6-5 with TRBJ2-1; TRBD2 matches 11 bases. J lost 8 bases, V lost 11 bases, and 11 bases had no gene match. The germline V gene has CDR1 MNHEY and CDR2 SVGAGI. This CDR3 region has 14 residues. The CDR3 is CAGLGLAEVYEQFF. The CDR3 nucleotides read TGTGCCGGACTGGGACTAGCGGAGGTTTATGAGCAGTTCTTC.

This clone showed up just a few times. The J gene is TRBJ2-2, the V gene TRBV19; tentative D call: TRBD2 (6 bases). The V end was cut by 7 bases, the J end by 6 bases, with 15 bases between. Germline CDR1 LNHDA, CDR2 SQIVND (reference sequence). The CDR3 is made up of 14 amino acids. CDR3 region: CASNEGGWAGELFF. The CDR3 DNA reads as TGTGCCAGTAATGAGGGAGGTTGGGCCGGGGAGCTGTTTTTT.

The chain carries TRBV7-9 and TRBJ2-1, with 7 bases identical to TRBD1. Germline CDR1 is SEHNR and CDR2 is FQNEAQ (reference sequence). V gave up 4 bases and J gave up 3 bases; unmatched junction bases: 6. This CDR3 has 15 residues. The CDR3 DNA follows: TGTGCCAGCAGCTGGCGACAGGGCAGCTACAATGAGCAGTTCTTC. Translated: CASSWRQGSYNEQFF.

This clone has more than one count but fewer than ten. This chain uses TRBV6-5 with TRBJ2-7, with TRBD1 identical over 11 bases. With V trimmed by 2 bases and J by 4 bases, 4 bases remained unmatched. Germline V lookup: CDR1 MNHEY, CDR2 SVGAGI. The CDR3 extends over 15 amino acids. DNA of the CDR3: TGTGCCAGCAGTTACCAAGGGACAGGGGGGTACGAGCAGTACTTC. Translated, it gives CASSYQGTGGYEQYF.

This chain uses TRBV29-1 with TRBJ2-1; tentatively, D is TRBD2 (6 bases). This CDR3 is 11 amino acids long. V was shortened by 7 bases and J by 9 bases, with 13 bases between the two germline ends. The germline V gene has CDR1 SQVTM and CDR2 ANQGSEA. The CDR3 DNA reads TGCAGCGCCGGGGGAACGTTTGAGCAGTTCTTC. This gives the protein CSAGGTFEQFF.

The chain uses TRBV30 and TRBJ2-7, with 8 bases fitting TRBD1. Germline loops: CDR1 GTSNPN, CDR2 SVGIG (reference sequence). The junction had 10 bases not matched to a gene; V was cut back by 8 bases and J by 7 bases. The CDR3 runs 12 residues. The CDR3 coding sequence is TGTGCCGGGGACAGGCGGGGTCGGGAGCAGTACTTC. It encodes CAGDRRGREQYF.

This clone was seen a handful of times. The CDR3 loop is CASSPGAGLTYEQYF. The CDR3 region has the DNA TGTGCCAGCTCACCAGGGGCCGGATTAACCTACGAGCAGTACTTC. V and J are TRBV18 and TRBJ2-7, with TRBD1 as a possible D gene (5 bases). V lost 2 bases and J lost 2, with 13 bases in between. This CDR3 contains 15 residues. Germline assignment: CDR1 KGHSH and CDR2 LQKENI.

The chain recombines TRBV7-2 with TRBJ2-1; tentative D call: TRBD1 (6 bases). The CDR3 runs to 13 residues. V was trimmed by 5 bases and J by 6 bases, leaving 11 bases between them. Germline V gives CDR1 SGHTA, CDR2 FQGNSA. The CDR3 DNA reads as TGTGCCAGCAGCCGAGTACAGGGCAATGAGCAGTTCTTC. Translated, it gives CASSRVQGNEQFF. Full variable domain (rest looked up from reference TRBV7-2 and TRBJ2-1): GAGVSQSPSNKVTEKGKDVELRCDPISGHTALYWYRQSLGQGLEFLIYFQGNSAPDKSGLPSDRFSAERTGGSVSTLTIQRTQQEDSAVYLCASSRVQGNEQFFGPGTRLTVL.

The rearrangement joins TRBV28 to TRBJ1-1, with a tentative D call TRBD1 (5 bases). The germline CDR1 and CDR2 sequences are MDHEN and SYDVKM. With 3 bases removed from V and 0 bases from J, the gap between germline ends came to 5 bases. The CDR3 length is 13 residues. The CDR3 reads CASSLGLNTEAFF. DNA for the CDR3: TGTGCCAGCAGTTTGGGGCTGAACACTGAAGCTTTCTTT. Based on the CDR3 plus reference TRBV28 and TRBJ1-1, the full variable domain is DVKVTQSSRYLVKRTGEKVFLECVQDMDHENMFWYRQDPGLGLRLIYFSYDVKMKEKGDIPEGYSVSREKKERFSLILESASTNQTSMYLCASSLGLNTEAFFGQGTRLTVV.

Only a few counts were recorded for this clone. V is TRBV18 and J is TRBJ2-1, with a possible D match to TRBD2 (5 bases). V lost 3 bases and J 8 bases, leaving 14 bases between the germline ends. The CDR3 length is 14 residues. The germline V gene encodes CDR1 KGHSH and CDR2 LQKENI. The CDR3 reads CASSPPAGVHEQFF. The CDR3 nucleotides are TGTGCCAGCTCACCGCCCGCCGGGGTCCATGAGCAGTTCTTC.

This sequence joins TRBV30 and TRBJ1-3; 7 bases are shared with TRBD1. There are 14 residues in the CDR3. Trimming at V came to 5 bases and at J to 4 bases, leaving 8 bases not matched to a gene. The germline V gene encodes CDR1 GTSNPN and CDR2 SVGIG (reference sequence). This CDR3 reads CAWAGTAGGNTIYF. For the CDR3, the DNA is TGTGCCTGGGCCGGGACAGCCGGGGGAAACACCATATATTTT.